This TCR beta chain was identified during a study of cytomegalovirus exposure and HLA in healthy donors. Germline V gives CDR1 SNHLY, CDR2 FYNNEI. CDR3 size: 12 residues. The study ran its PCR with 60 Vbeta and 13 Jbeta primers. Method: immunoSEQ multiplex PCR; TCRdb's copy keeps in-frame clones and lacks some. This sample has 150,000 to 200,000 clones, with around 86% found just once. The sample taken for sequencing was PBMCs. The sequence was obtained from a man in his fifties or sixties in good health and CMV-seropositive. The V gene is TRBV2, the J gene TRBJ2-5, with D unresolved. The J call may be faulty, since TRBJ2-7 better matches the DNA end. CDR3 loop: CASSQVFHEQYF. CDR3 coding DNA: TGTGCCAGCAGTCAGGTCTTCCACGAGCAGTACTTC.